These T cell receptor beta chains were read from a single sample in a study of radiation and T cells in renal cell carcinoma. Clones were sequenced by immunoSEQ multiplex PCR, and TCRdb holds only the in-frame ones, with some missing. Among some 120,000 clones, 88% were seen once, and the ten largest hold around 6%. The sequenced sample was blood, obtained from a patient whose treatment included radiotherapy and nephrectomy. The source of these receptors is a woman aged 65 to 85 with renal cell carcinoma. Both conserved end residues are part of each CDR3. A D gene is named only where the DNA matches it firmly. Expanded clones are given a class, and other clones once, few, many or no size at all.

>TRBV7-7|.|.|TRBJ1-4
TGTGCTAGCAGTCGGGACGGACTTTCAAATGAAAAACTGTTTTTT
CASSRDGLSNEKLFF
>TRBV18|.|TRBD1|TRBJ1-5
TGTGCCAGCTCACCGGGGCAGGGGGGTCAGCCCCAGCATTTT
CASSPGQGGQPQHF
>TRBV25-1|.|.|TRBJ1-5
TGTGCCAGCAGTGATGGCAGGGGCAATCAGCCCCAGCATTTT
CASSDGRGNQPQHF
>TRBV4-2|few|.|TRBJ2-6
TGTGCCAGCAGCCAAGCCTCGGGGTCTGGGGCCAACGTCCTGACTTTC
CASSQASGSGANVLTF
>TRBV5-4|.|.|TRBJ1-1
TGTGCCAGCAGCTTGGTCCCCACTGAAGCTTTCTTT
CASSLVPTEAFF
>TRBV4-1|.|.|TRBJ2-1
TGCGCCAGCAGCCGGCTGTCTGGAGGGGCCTACAATGAGCAGTTCTTC
CASSRLSGGAYNEQFF
>TRBV5-1|.|TRBD2|TRBJ2-7
TGCGCCAGCAGCTCCCCGGGAGGTAAGAGCTACGAGCAGTACTTC
CASSSPGGKSYEQYF
>TRBV7-2|.|.|TRBJ1-3
TGTGCCAGCGGAAGAGAAGGGGGTCTTGGAAACACCATATATTTT
CASGREGGLGNTIYF
>TRBV7-8|.|.|TRBJ2-2
TGTGCCAGCAGCTTAGCACAGAACACCGGGGAGCTGTTTTTT
CASSLAQNTGELFF
>TRBV7-9|.|.|TRBJ1-2
TGTGCCAGCAGCTCGAGGGACGATAACTATGGCTACACCTTC
CASSSRDDNYGYTF
>TRBV9|.|TRBD2|TRBJ2-2
TGTGCCAGCAGCGTAGAACTAGCGGGGGCCCTGAACACCGGGGAGCTGTTTTTT
CASSVELAGALNTGELFF
>TRBV2|.|.|TRBJ2-3
TGTGCCAGCAGTGCCTCAGATACGCAGTATTTT
CASSASDTQYF
>TRBV13|.|TRBD2|TRBJ2-1
TGTGCCAGCAGCGCGGGACTAGCGGGGGAAGGGTCCTACAATGAGCAGTTCTTC
CASSAGLAGEGSYNEQFF
>TRBV7-3|few|.|TRBJ1-1
TGTGCCAGCAGCCCTTCAGGGTTAAGCACTGAAGCTTTCTTT
CASSPSGLSTEAFF
>TRBV5-4|once|TRBD2|TRBJ2-7
TGTGCCAGCAGCTTGGGGACTAGCGGGGGCGTGCGCGCCGAGCAGTACTTC
CASSLGTSGGVRAEQYF
>TRBV7-6|.|TRBD1|TRBJ1-1
TGTGCCAGCAGCTTAGTGCAAAGGACAGGGGCTTTCTTT
CASSLVQRTGAFF
>TRBV6-5|.|.|TRBJ2-3
TGTGCCAGCAGTCCCCGTGGAAGGGCGTCAGATACGCAGTATTTT
CASSPRGRASDTQYF
>TRBV18|once|TRBD1|TRBJ1-6
TGTGCCAGCTCACCTCGCAGGGGGTATGATTCACCCCTCCACTTT
CASSPRRGYDSPLHF
>TRBV19|.|TRBD1|TRBJ1-1
TGTGCCAGTAGAGACAGGGGCAACACTGAAGCTTTCTTT
CASRDRGNTEAFF
>TRBV11-2|.|TRBD2|TRBJ2-2
TGTGCCAGCAGCCCCTGGACTAGCGACACCGGGGAGCTGTTTTTT
CASSPWTSDTGELFF
>TRBV30|once|TRBD1|TRBJ1-2
TGTGCCTCCAGGGGGTTTCGGGGCTACACCTTC
CASRGFRGYTF
>TRBV5-1|.|.|TRBJ1-2
TGCGCCAGCAGCGATACTCCAGGGATGGACTATGGCTACACCTTC
CASSDTPGMDYGYTF
>TRBV7-2|.|.|TRBJ2-7
TGTGCCAGCAGCTCACTTCAGGGCTCCTACGAGCAGTACTTC
CASSSLQGSYEQYF
>TRBV7-6|.|TRBD2|TRBJ2-3
TGTGCCAGCAGCTTAGTAGCGGGGGGTCCGACTAGCACAGATACGCAGTATTTT
CASSLVAGGPTSTDTQYF
>TRBV27|.|TRBD1|TRBJ1-1
TGTGCCAGCAGATTTACAGGGGGGGTCACTGAAGCTTTCTTT
CASRFTGGVTEAFF
>TRBV13|.|.|TRBJ2-7
TGTGCCAGCAGCCTATCAAGGGGGTACGAGCAGTACTTC
CASSLSRGYEQYF
>TRBV30|few|.|TRBJ1-5
TGTGCCTGGAGCCGCGGGGATTCGAGCAATCAGCCCCAGCATTTT
CAWSRGDSSNQPQHF
>TRBV30|once|TRBD1|TRBJ1-6
TGTGCCTGGTCTGGACAGGGAGAATCACCCCTCCACTTT
CAWSGQGESPLHF
>TRBV7-2|once|TRBD1|TRBJ2-7
TGTGCCAGCAGCCTAGTCCGGGACAGGGGTAAATACGAGCAGTACTTC
CASSLVRDRGKYEQYF
>TRBV19|.|.|TRBJ1-2
TGTGCCAGTAGTATGGAGGGCAGGTTGGGGTATGGCTACACCTTC
CASSMEGRLGYGYTF
>TRBV27|.|.|TRBJ2-1
TGTGCCAGCAATTTCGACCCGAACCCTTTGGATGAGCAGTTCTTC
CASNFDPNPLDEQFF
>TRBV5-4|.|TRBD2|TRBJ2-3
TGTGCCAGCAGCTCAACTAGCGGGGGGTCGGGCACGCAGTATTTT
CASSSTSGGSGTQYF
>TRBV7-3|.|TRBD1|TRBJ1-2
TGTGCCAGCAGCCCGACCGGGACAGGGTGGGTCTATGGCTACACCTTC
CASSPTGTGWVYGYTF
>TRBV5-1|.|.|TRBJ1-6
TGCGCCAGCAGATTAGGCCGGGACACATTTAATTCACCCCTCCACTTT
CASRLGRDTFNSPLHF
>TRBV19|.|TRBD1|TRBJ2-3
TGTGCCAGTAGTCCTGGGACAGGAATAGGCACAGATACGCAGTATTTT
CASSPGTGIGTDTQYF
>TRBV19|.|TRBD1|TRBJ1-5
TGTGCCAGTAGTGTAACCAGGGGGGGGGCGCCCCAGCATTTT
CASSVTRGGAPQHF
>TRBV19|.|TRBD1|TRBJ1-5
TGTGCCAGTAGCAACTCAGGGGGAGGCAATCAGCCCCAGCATTTT
CASSNSGGGNQPQHF
>TRBV11-2|.|TRBD1|TRBJ2-5
TGTGCCAGCAGCGGCCCCGGGACAGGGGGAGAGACCCAGTACTTC
CASSGPGTGGETQYF
>TRBV19|.|TRBD2|TRBJ2-1
TGTGCCAGTAGTATAGACGGGGGGAAGGTGAATGAGCAGTTCTTC
CASSIDGGKVNEQFF
>TRBV6-4|.|TRBD2|TRBJ2-3
TGTGCCAGCAGTGACTCGGCGGGGGGCAAGGATACGCAGTATTTT
CASSDSAGGKDTQYF
>TRBV27|.|.|TRBJ1-2
TGTGCCAGCAGCCCCCTGGGCGGCATGGGGTTGTATGGCTACACCTTC
CASSPLGGMGLYGYTF
>TRBV27|.|.|TRBJ2-4
TGTGCCAGCAGTTTAGCCAGGGAAAACATTCAGTACTTC
CASSLARENIQYF
>TRBV9|.|TRBD1|TRBJ1-2
TGTGCCAGCAGCGGGGACAGGCTTTATGGCTACACCTTC
CASSGDRLYGYTF
>TRBV10-3|.|.|TRBJ1-2
TGTGCCATCAGTGAGGGACCCCAAGGGAAGGGCTACACCTTC
CAISEGPQGKGYTF
>TRBV19|few|.|TRBJ1-3
TGTGCCAGTCGACGGGACTCTGGAAACACCATATATTTT
CASRRDSGNTIYF
>TRBV11-2|once|.|TRBJ2-7
TGTGCCAGCAGCGGAAGCGTTTACTCCTACGAGCAGTACTTC
CASSGSVYSYEQYF
>TRBV6-1|once|.|TRBJ1-5
TGTGCCAGCAGTGCAGGGAAGAATCAGCCCCAGCATTTT
CASSAGKNQPQHF
>TRBV30|.|.|TRBJ1-5
TGTGCCTGGAGTGTAGGAGGAGTCGGGGCGGATCAGCCCCAGCATTTT
CAWSVGGVGADQPQHF
>TRBV5-4|.|.|TRBJ2-1
TGTGCCAGCAGCTTGAATTTCTTTAATGAGCAGTTCTTC
CASSLNFFNEQFF
>TRBV19|.|TRBD1|TRBJ1-2
TGTGCCAGTAGTAAACTGACAGGGGACTATGGCTACACCTTC
CASSKLTGDYGYTF
>TRBV9|.|.|TRBJ2-2
TGTGCCAGCCGACGGGTTTCGAACACCGGGGAGCTGTTTTTT
CASRRVSNTGELFF
>TRBV19|.|.|TRBJ1-2
TGTGCCAGTAGTATTGGAGGAGGGACTTCTAACTATGGCTACACCTTC
CASSIGGGTSNYGYTF
>TRBV2|.|TRBD1|TRBJ2-1
TGTGCCAGCACCGGGACAGACTTTAACAATGAGCAGTTCTTC
CASTGTDFNNEQFF